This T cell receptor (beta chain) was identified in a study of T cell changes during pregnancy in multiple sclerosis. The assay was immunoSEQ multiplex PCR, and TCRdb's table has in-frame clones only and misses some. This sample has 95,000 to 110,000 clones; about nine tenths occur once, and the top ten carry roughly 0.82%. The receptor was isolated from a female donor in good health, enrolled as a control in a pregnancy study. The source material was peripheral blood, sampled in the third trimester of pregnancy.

As DNA, the CDR3 is TGTGCCAGTAGTTTCGCCGGCAGGGGAAGGACTGAAGCTTTCTTT. This sequence encodes CASSFAGRGRTEAFF. The chain is built from TRBV19 and TRBJ1-1; D is perhaps TRBD1 (6 bases). V was clipped by 5 bases and J by 5 bases, with 18 bases between them. Germline V gives CDR1 LNHDA, CDR2 SQIVND (reference sequence). The CDR3 runs 15 residues.